The 28 T cell receptor beta chains reported below all come from one sample, sequenced in a study of shared clonotypes between healthy human individuals (TCRdb year 2020). Library construction relied on the immunoSEQ multiplex PCR assay. TCRdb re-hosts the immuneACCESS table, in-frame sequences only. Its copies lack some clones; in the studies checked, an unresolved V gene accounts for under half of them, and the cause for the rest is not known. In this sample the table shows some 790,000 clones, around 77% of which occur a single time. In total, the top ten clones hold over 1.5% of the sample. Sequenced sample: memory CD4+ T cells sorted from blood. The cell subset or site label, read with the paper, signifies: CD45RA-negative fraction. The receptors come from a woman aged 25 to 39 in good health.

The rearrangement uses TRBV27 and TRBJ2-5; D is unresolved. CDR3 length: 12 amino acids. With 5 bases removed from V and 7 bases from J, the gap between germline ends came to 11 bases. The germline gives CDR1 MNHEY, CDR2 SMNVEV (reference sequence). The chain's CDR3 is CASSQPSGTQYF. The CDR3 DNA sequence: TGTGCCAGCAGTCAACCTAGTGGGACCCAGTACTTC.

Remarks on this clone: The same CDR3 can be traced to other DNA sequences in this sample. The chain recombines TRBV18 with TRBJ1-5; D gene ambiguous. The CDR3 totals 13 residues. Germline CDR1 reads KGHSH; CDR2 reads LQKENI. V shed 3 bases and J shed 3 bases, with 6 bases lying between them. The CDR3 DNA reads as TGTGCCAGCTCACCGGATACCAATCAGCCCCAGCATTTT. Its protein product is CASSPDTNQPQHF.

The CDR3, as DNA: TGTGCCAGCAGCTTCGGTTACAATGAGCAGTTCTTC. Translating gives CASSFGYNEQFF. This chain links TRBV7-2 with TRBJ2-1; D call uncertain. Trimming cost V 3 bases and J 4 bases, with 4 bases left between them. Germline assignment: CDR1 SGHTA and CDR2 FQGNSA. The CDR3 loop spans 12 amino acids.

The chain recombines TRBV15 with TRBJ2-3; 7 bases align to TRBD2. The V segment lost 1 base and the J segment 4 bases; nucleotides outside the gene matches: 14. Germline V gives CDR1 LNHNV, CDR2 YYDKDF (reference sequence). The CDR3 covers 18 residues. The CDR3 loop is CATSRVHGAGVYADTQYF. The CDR3 region has the DNA TGTGCCACCAGCAGAGTGCACGGCGCGGGAGTTTACGCAGATACGCAGTATTTT.

The rearrangement uses TRBV19 and TRBJ2-1; unclear D gene. The CDR3 is made up of 15 amino acids. Per germline, CDR1 LNHDA and CDR2 SQIVND (reference sequence). V lost 2 bases to trimming and J lost 5 bases, with 13 bases between them. The CDR3 protein is CASSISVNPDNEQFF. The CDR3 DNA follows: TGTGCCAGTAGTATATCGGTGAACCCGGACAATGAGCAGTTCTTC.

The J gene is TRBJ2-3, the V gene TRBV27; D ambiguous. Trimming pared 4 bases from V and 0 bases from J, leaving 11 bases between. The germline CDR1 and CDR2 sequences are MNHEY and SMNVEV (reference sequence). The CDR3 spans 15 residues. CDR3 loop: CASSWWASSTDTQYF. The CDR3 DNA follows: TGTGCCAGCAGTTGGTGGGCAAGCAGCACAGATACGCAGTATTTT.

The CDR3, as DNA: TGTGCCAGCAGCGGAGGATCAGGCCCTGGAAACACCATATATTTT. The encoded protein is CASSGGSGPGNTIYF. The rearrangement links TRBV9 to TRBJ1-3; no clear D. Per the germline V gene, CDR1 is SGDLS and CDR2 is YYNGEE. V was pared by 3 bases and J by 2 bases, with 12 bases between. The CDR3 is made up of 15 amino acids.

This chain joins TRBV10-1 and TRBJ2-3, with unresolved D. Trimming removed 4 bases from V and 0 bases from J, with 11 bases in between. CDR3 length: 15 amino acids. CDR1 is WNHNN, CDR2 SYGVQD, per germline (reference sequence). The CDR3 loop reads CASSASTRSTDTQYF. In nucleotides, the CDR3 is TGCGCCAGCAGTGCCTCTACTCGTAGCACAGATACGCAGTATTTT.

This clone appeared once. The chain carries TRBV6-1 and TRBJ2-7; maybe TRBD2 (6 bases). The V end was cut by 1 base, the J end by 2 bases, with 15 bases between. Germline V gene lookup returns CDR1 MNHNS and CDR2 SASEGT. The CDR3 runs to 16 residues. The CDR3 reads CASSEEEGSGPYEQYF. The DNA of the CDR3 is TGTGCCAGCAGTGAAGAGGAAGGTAGCGGACCCTACGAGCAGTACTTC.

This clone was counted a few times. The chain couples TRBV20-1 to TRBJ2-7, with D possibly matching TRBD1 (5 bases). This CDR3 is 11 amino acids long. Trimming stripped 6 bases from V and 2 bases from J, with 8 bases between. Per the germline V gene, CDR1 is DFQATT and CDR2 is SNEGSKA (reference sequence). CDR3 bases: TGCAGTGCGATGGGGCCCTACGAGCAGTACTTC. Amino acid sequence: CSAMGPYEQYF.

This clone was counted many times. The CDR3 here is CASSYANQGQPQHF. The CDR3 bases are TGTGCCAGCAGTTACGCTAACCAGGGGCAGCCCCAGCATTTT. The rearrangement links TRBV6-6 to TRBJ1-5; maybe TRBD1 (6 bases). Germline V gene sequence: CDR1 MNHNY, CDR2 SVGAGI (reference sequence). This CDR3 is built from 14 residues. The germline V and J ends were trimmed by 2 bases and 7 bases, with 12 bases remaining between them.

In DNA, the CDR3 is TGTGCCAGCAGTTCACTAGCGCAAAACATTCAGTACTTC. Protein: CASSSLAQNIQYF. The chain links TRBV27 to TRBJ2-4; 7 bases align to TRBD2. CDR1 and CDR2 (germline): MNHEY, SMNVEV (reference sequence). The CDR3 covers 13 residues. J was trimmed by 5 bases and V by 4 bases; bases with no gene match: 2.

This clone turned up a few times. The rearrangement links TRBV7-9 to TRBJ1-5; D call uncertain. The ends were cut back, 5 bases at V and 2 bases at J, with 19 bases in the middle. Germline V gene lookup returns CDR1 SEHNR and CDR2 FQNEAQ (reference sequence). This CDR3 has 17 residues. CDR3 coding DNA: TGTGCCAGCAGCCAAGATGATATCGCGGAACGCAATCAGCCCCAGCATTTT. Its protein is CASSQDDIAERNQPQHF.

The CDR3: CASSEGAKANEQFF. In DNA form, the CDR3 reads TGTGCCAGCAGTGAAGGGGCGAAGGCGAATGAGCAGTTCTTC. The chain links TRBV6-1 to TRBJ2-1; D is unclear. The CDR3 contains 14 residues. Looked up from germline, CDR1 is MNHNS and CDR2 is SASEGT. V gave up 1 base and J gave up 7 bases, with 11 bases separating them.

This chain's CDR3 is CATMTGTLYEQYF. The DNA of the CDR3 is TGTGCCACCATGACAGGGACGCTCTACGAGCAGTACTTC. J is TRBJ2-7 and V is TRBV10-3, with 7 positions matching TRBD1. V was clipped by 10 bases and J by 3 bases; unmatched bases: 9. Germline values: CDR1 ENHRY, CDR2 SYGVKD. The CDR3 has 13 residues.

Only a few counts were recorded for this clone. The chain joins TRBV28 to TRBJ2-5; possibly TRBD2 for D (6 bases). The V end was cut by 7 bases, the J end by 7 bases, with 22 bases between. The CDR3 is 15 residues long. Germline assignment: CDR1 MDHEN and CDR2 SYDVKM. As DNA, the CDR3 is TGTGCCAGCAAAAAATTCCGGGAATTGGGAGGGACCCAGTACTTC. Translated: CASKKFRELGGTQYF. The variable domain in full, with the rest retrieved from reference TRBV28 and TRBJ2-5, is DVKVTQSSRYLVKRTGEKVFLECVQDMDHENMFWYRQDPGLGLRLIYFSYDVKMKEKGDIPEGYSVSREKKERFSLILESASTNQTSMYLCASKKFRELGGTQYFGPGTRLLVL.

This clone was seen only a few times. This rearrangement joins TRBV9 to TRBJ2-3, with 7 bases aligning to TRBD2. The V and J ends lost 0 bases and 4 bases, in that order; junction bases with no gene match: 11. CDR1 and CDR2 from the germline V gene are SGDLS and YYNGEE. The CDR3 is made up of 17 amino acids. Here the CDR3 reads CASSVGSGVEVSDTQYF. In DNA, the CDR3 is TGTGCCAGCAGCGTAGGGAGCGGGGTGGAGGTATCAGATACGCAGTATTTT.

Remarks on this clone: A clone one base away is much larger, so this may be a read error. The J gene is TRBJ2-7, the V gene TRBV2, with unresolved D. The CDR3 is 11 amino acids. Germline CDR1 and CDR2: SNHLY and FYNNEI. V lost 6 bases to trimming and J lost 4 bases, with 7 bases between them. This CDR3 reads CASSQAYEQYF. The DNA of the CDR3 is TGTGCCAGCAGCCAAGCATACGAGCAGTACTTC.

The chain links TRBV2 to TRBJ2-2; TRBD1 is a possible D gene (6 bases). The CDR3 loop spans 14 amino acids. V was cut by 5 bases and J by 7 bases, with 14 bases left in between. Per germline, CDR1 SNHLY and CDR2 FYNNEI. For the CDR3, the DNA is TGTGCCAGCAGTCCGAGGACAGAACACGGGGAGCTGTTTTTT. Residues: CASSPRTEHGELFF.

For the CDR3, the DNA is TGTGCCAGCAGCTTTGGGGCAGACATGAACACTGAAGCTTTCTTT. It encodes CASSFGADMNTEAFF. V gene TRBV5-4 combines with J gene TRBJ1-1, with D maybe TRBD1 (5 bases). Trimming took off 2 bases at V and 0 bases at J, with 11 bases between the two ends. The germline V gene encodes CDR1 SGHNT and CDR2 YYREEE (reference sequence). This CDR3 has 15 amino acids.

The chain has TRBV5-8 and TRBJ2-5, with 12 bases that match TRBD2. In germline, CDR1 is SGHTS, CDR2 YDEGEE. Unmatched junction bases numbered 7, after V lost 5 bases and J lost 5 bases. This CDR3 spans 15 amino acids. For the CDR3, the DNA is TGTGCCAGCAGACGCGGACTAGCGGGACAGGAGACCCAGTACTTC. It codes for CASRRGLAGQETQYF.

V usage is TRBV11-2 and J usage is TRBJ1-3, with D possibly TRBD1 on 6 matching bases. With 8 bases removed from V and 9 bases from J, the gap between germline ends came to 8 bases. Germline V gene lookup returns CDR1 SGHAT and CDR2 FQNNGV. The CDR3 covers 10 residues. The CDR3 loop is CASGGRTIYF. In DNA, the CDR3 is TGTGCCAGCGGGGGCCGCACCATATATTTT.

The genes are TRBV6-1 and TRBJ2-6; perhaps TRBD1 as D (5 bases). Germline CDR1 is MNHNS and CDR2 is SASEGT. V was cut by 4 bases and J by 0 bases, with 10 bases left in between. There are 16 residues in the CDR3. For the CDR3, the DNA is TGTGCCAGCAGTGGTACAGGTTACTCTGGGGCCAACGTCCTGACTTTC. It yields the protein CASSGTGYSGANVLTF.

Points on this clone: Other DNA sequences in this specimen translate into the identical CDR3. V and J are TRBV7-9 and TRBJ2-7; D unresolved. The CDR3 spans 11 residues. Germline V gene lookup returns CDR1 SEHNR and CDR2 FQNEAQ (reference sequence). V shed 5 bases and J shed 4 bases, with 6 bases lying between them. Here the CDR3 reads CASSRQYEQYF. CDR3 nucleotides: TGTGCCAGCAGCCGACAATACGAGCAGTACTTC.

The chain couples TRBV9 to TRBJ2-7, with 14 nucleotides matching TRBD2. Germline loops: CDR1 SGDLS, CDR2 YYNGEE. Losses at the gene ends were 3 bases for V and 7 bases for J; bases not matched to a gene: 9. The CDR3 length is 16 residues. The CDR3 region is CASSEGTSGGWGEQYF. The CDR3 DNA follows: TGTGCCAGCAGCGAAGGGACTAGCGGGGGATGGGGAGAGCAGTACTTC. Filled out from reference TRBV9 and TRBJ2-7, the complete variable domain reads DSGVTQTPKHLITATGQRVTLRCSPRSGDLSVYWYQQSLDQGLQFLIQYYNGEERAKGNILERFSAQQFPDLHSELNLSSLELGDSALYFCASSEGTSGGWGEQYFGPGTRLTVT.

The chain couples TRBV27 to TRBJ2-2; 8 bases agree with TRBD2. This CDR3 comprises 16 residues. Germline CDR1 is MNHEY and CDR2 is SMNVEV (reference sequence). The J segment lost 3 bases and the V segment lost 6 bases, leaving 9 bases of the junction unmatched. The CDR3 DNA reads TGTGCCAGCAGGCTGATTACTAGCGGATACACCGGGGAGCTGTTTTTT. Protein: CASRLITSGYTGELFF.

This clone was counted between two and nine times. This sequence joins TRBV29-1 and TRBJ1-1; tentatively, D is TRBD1 (5 bases). The germline V and J ends were trimmed by 5 bases and 3 bases, with 10 bases remaining between them. The CDR3 extends over 12 amino acids. In germline, CDR1 is SQVTM, CDR2 ANQGSEA. The CDR3 region has the DNA TGCAGCGTTTCATCGGGGGACACTGAAGCTTTCTTT. It translates to CSVSSGDTEAFF.

This chain joins TRBV7-3 and TRBJ2-1; 7 positions match TRBD2. The CDR3 extends over 15 amino acids. Trimming removed 2 bases from V and 10 bases from J; junction bases left unmatched: 11. Germline CDR1 SGHTA, CDR2 FQGTGA. This chain's CDR3 is CASSLFREAVGEQFF. The CDR3 DNA is TGTGCCAGCAGCTTATTTCGGGAGGCTGTGGGGGAGCAGTTCTTC.